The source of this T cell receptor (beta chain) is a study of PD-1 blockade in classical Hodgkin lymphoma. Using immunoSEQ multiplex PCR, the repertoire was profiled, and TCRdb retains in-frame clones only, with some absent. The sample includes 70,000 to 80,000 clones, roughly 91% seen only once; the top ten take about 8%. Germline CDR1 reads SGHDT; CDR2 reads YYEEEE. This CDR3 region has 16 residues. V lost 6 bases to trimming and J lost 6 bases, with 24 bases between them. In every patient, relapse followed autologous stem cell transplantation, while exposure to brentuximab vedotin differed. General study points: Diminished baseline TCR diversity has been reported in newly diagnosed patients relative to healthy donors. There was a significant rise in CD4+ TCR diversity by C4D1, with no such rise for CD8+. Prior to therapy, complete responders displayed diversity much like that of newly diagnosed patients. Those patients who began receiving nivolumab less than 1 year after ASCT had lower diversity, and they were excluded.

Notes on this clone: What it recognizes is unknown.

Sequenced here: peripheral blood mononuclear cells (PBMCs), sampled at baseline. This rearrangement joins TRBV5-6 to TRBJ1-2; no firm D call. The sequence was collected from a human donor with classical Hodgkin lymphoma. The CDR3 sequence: CASIPLGRPLFHGYTF. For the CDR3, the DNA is TGTGCCAGCATCCCTTTGGGCCGCCCTTTGTTTCATGGCTACACCTTC.